The 14 T cell receptor beta chains given below trace back to one sample, sequenced in a study of blood T cell repertoires in COVID-19 (dated by TCRdb to between 2020 and 2021). Libraries were constructed by the immunoSEQ multiplex PCR assay. In TCRdb, the immuneACCESS table is reduced to in-frame sequences with V and J assigned. These tables do not hold every clone; where another copy was compared, an unresolved V gene accounts for under half, and the others remain unexplained. The sample table contains roughly 110,000 clones; only one count was recorded for over 60% of them. 5% to 8% of the sample lies in the top ten. The sequenced sample consisted of peripheral blood. All receptors derive from a man at least 80 years old with COVID-19, enrolled during active disease.

CDR3 residues: CASSLQAIGNTIYF. CDR3 in DNA: TGTGCCAGCAGTTTACAGGCAATTGGAAACACCATATATTTT. The chain has TRBV6-5 and TRBJ1-3; perhaps TRBD1 as D (5 bases). In germline, CDR1 is MNHEY, CDR2 SVGAGI. Trimming took off 4 bases at V and 3 bases at J, with 10 bases between the two ends. The length of the CDR3 is 14 residues.

This clone has just a few counts. The V and J genes are TRBV4-2 and TRBJ1-2; D possibly corresponds to TRBD1 (6 bases). V lost 0 bases and J lost 5, with 19 bases in between. The length of the CDR3 is 17 residues. Per germline, CDR1 LGHNA and CDR2 YNFKEQ. The CDR3 loop reads CASSQDPTSGAGYGYTF. CDR3 sequence (DNA): TGTGCCAGCAGCCAAGATCCGACCTCAGGGGCGGGTTATGGCTACACCTTC.

With respect to this clone: Other DNA sequences in this sample translate to the same CDR3. The chain combines TRBV9 with TRBJ2-1, with a possible D match to TRBD2 (5 bases). Trimming took 0 bases from V and 0 from J, leaving 7 bases between them. The V gene's germline CDR1 is SGDLS and CDR2 YYNGEE. This CDR3 is built from 15 residues. CDR3 residues: CASSVGGGSYNEQFF. The CDR3 DNA reads as TGTGCCAGCAGCGTAGGTGGAGGCTCCTACAATGAGCAGTTCTTC. Using reference TRBV9 and TRBJ2-1 for the parts outside the CDR3, the full variable domain is DSGVTQTPKHLITATGQRVTLRCSPRSGDLSVYWYQQSLDQGLQFLIQYYNGEERAKGNILERFSAQQFPDLHSELNLSSLELGDSALYFCASSVGGGSYNEQFFGPGTRLTVL.

This clone was observed a few times. The chain has TRBV6-2 or TRBV6-3 and TRBJ1-5, with 9 bases that match TRBD1. Per the germline V gene, CDR1 is MNHEY and CDR2 is SVGEGT. This CDR3 spans 19 amino acids. Trimming removed 0 bases from V and 2 bases from J; junction bases left unmatched: 11. The DNA for the CDR3 is TGTGCCAGCAGTTACTCGATAACGACAGGGGGATGGGGCAATCAGCCCCAGCATTTT. It is translated as CASSYSITTGGWGNQPQHF.

V and J are TRBV9 and TRBJ2-3; 11 bases match TRBD2. The CDR3 is made up of 15 amino acids. Trimming removed 0 bases from V and 7 bases from J; junction bases left unmatched: 4. CDR1 is SGDLS and CDR2 is YYNGEE in the germline V gene. CDR3 DNA sequence: TGTGCCAGCAGCGTAGCGGCTAGCGGGAGGAATACGCAGTATTTT. Its translation: CASSVAASGRNTQYF.

The genes are TRBV28 and TRBJ2-5; the match to TRBD2 covers 13 bases. The CDR3 sequence is 18 residues long. Germline V gene data show CDR1 as MDHEN and CDR2 as SYDVKM. J was trimmed by 6 bases and V by 5 bases; bases with no gene match: 15. The CDR3 here is CASSPSLLGLAGVKTQYF. The CDR3 DNA reads as TGTGCCAGCAGTCCCTCGCTACTTGGACTAGCGGGAGTGAAGACCCAGTACTTC. Complete variable domain (other parts from reference TRBV28 and TRBJ2-5): DVKVTQSSRYLVKRTGEKVFLECVQDMDHENMFWYRQDPGLGLRLIYFSYDVKMKEKGDIPEGYSVSREKKERFSLILESASTNQTSMYLCASSPSLLGLAGVKTQYFGPGTRLLVL.

The rearrangement joins TRBV27 to TRBJ2-6; 7 positions match TRBD1. Looked up from germline, CDR1 is MNHEY and CDR2 is SMNVEV (reference sequence). CDR3 size: 18 residues. The V segment lost 6 bases and the J segment 0 bases; nucleotides outside the gene matches: 11. CDR3: CASSFSGQSFSGANVLTF. The DNA for the CDR3 is TGTGCCAGCAGCTTTTCGGGACAGAGTTTCTCTGGGGCCAACGTCCTGACTTTC.

The V gene is TRBV10-3, the J gene TRBJ1-3, with a possible D match to TRBD1 (5 bases). V dropped 6 bases and J dropped 1 base, with 28 bases sitting between them. Germline-derived CDR1 and CDR2 are ENHRY and SYGVKD. CDR3 size: 20 residues. The CDR3 spells CAIRGGKGLEAPGSGNTIYF. CDR3 nucleotides: TGTGCCATCAGGGGGGGTAAGGGCTTAGAGGCCCCTGGGTCTGGAAACACCATATATTTT.

J is TRBJ1-5 and V is TRBV29-1; TRBD1 matches at 9 bases. Germline trimming cut 5 bases from V and 2 bases from J; bases unmatched to any gene: 10. There are 16 residues in the CDR3. Germline V lookup: CDR1 SQVTM, CDR2 ANQGSEA. The CDR3 loop is CSVLTGGRWGNQPQHF. In nucleotides, the CDR3 is TGCAGCGTTTTAACAGGGGGCAGGTGGGGCAATCAGCCCCAGCATTTT. The full variable domain, completed using reference TRBV29-1 and TRBJ1-5, is SAVISQKPSRDICQRGTSLTIQCQVDSQVTMMFWYRQQPGQSLTLIATANQGSEATYESGFVIDKFPISRPNLTFSTLTVSNMSPEDSSIYLCSVLTGGRWGNQPQHFGDGTRLSIL.

This clone showed up just once. The chain links TRBV19 to TRBJ1-1, with TRBD1 identical over 8 bases. CDR1 and CDR2 from the germline V gene are LNHDA and SQIVND (reference sequence). This CDR3 has 16 residues. The V gene end was trimmed by 4 bases and the J gene end by 0 bases; junction bases not matched to a gene: 7. CDR3 region: CASSRSTGAMNTEAFF. The CDR3, as DNA: TGTGCCAGTAGTAGATCGACAGGGGCCATGAACACTGAAGCTTTCTTT.

The rearrangement uses TRBV7-8 and TRBJ2-3; 14 bases are shared with TRBD2. The CDR3 covers 16 residues. Germline-derived CDR1 and CDR2 are SGHVS and FQNEAQ. V trimming: 5 bases; J trimming: 3 bases; junction bases outside the gene matches: 4. The CDR3 region is CASSLGTSGSTDTQYF. CDR3 sequence (DNA): TGTGCCAGCAGCCTAGGGACTAGCGGGAGTACAGATACGCAGTATTTT. The variable domain in full, completed from reference TRBV7-8 and TRBJ2-3, reads GAGVSQSPRYKVAKRGQDVALRCDPISGHVSLFWYQQALGQGPEFLTYFQNEAQLDKSGLPSDRFFAERPEGSVSTLKIQRTQQEDSAVYLCASSLGTSGSTDTQYFGPGTRLTVL.

This clone occurred once. The chain combines TRBV19 with TRBJ2-1, with D tentatively TRBD2 (5 bases). Germline V gene data show CDR1 as LNHDA and CDR2 as SQIVND (reference sequence). The CDR3 is 14 amino acids. Trimming cost V 5 bases and J 1 base, with 9 bases left between them. This CDR3 reads CASSGLASYNEQFF. In DNA form, the CDR3 reads TGTGCCAGTAGTGGCCTAGCTTCCTACAATGAGCAGTTCTTC. Complete variable domain (other parts from reference TRBV19 and TRBJ2-1): DGGITQSPKYLFRKEGQNVTLSCEQNLNHDAMYWYRQDPGQGLRLIYYSQIVNDFQKGDIAEGYSVSREKKESFPLTVTSAQKNPTAFYLCASSGLASYNEQFFGPGTRLTVL.

This clone was detected once. The rearrangement joins TRBV5-1 to TRBJ2-2; TRBD2 matches at 8 bases. The CDR3 loop spans 19 amino acids. V lost 4 bases to trimming and J lost 1 base; unmatched junction nucleotides: 15. The germline V gene encodes CDR1 SGHRS and CDR2 YFSETQ. In nucleotides, the CDR3 is TGCGCCAGCAGCCCGGCCGCGTCTGCGGCGGGAGGGAACACCGGGGAGCTGTTTTTT. Residues: CASSPAASAAGGNTGELFF.

This clone was recorded once. The V and J genes are TRBV6-4 and TRBJ2-3; D might be TRBD2 (5 bases). Trimming took 9 bases from V and 3 from J, leaving 10 bases between them. Germline V gene sequence: CDR1 MRHNA, CDR2 SNTAGT. The CDR3 extends over 12 amino acids. CDR3 sequence reads: CASPGNTDTQYF. The DNA for the CDR3 is TGTGCCAGTCCGGGGAATACAGATACGCAGTATTTT.